These 9 T cell receptor beta chains were all obtained from the same sample, sequenced in a study of shared clonotypes between healthy human individuals (dated by TCRdb to about 2020). CD8 naive samples were obtained by positive selection for CCR7 among CD45RO-negative cells, yielding a CD45RA+CCR7+ population from which TemRA cells were excluded. Library generation was performed with the immunoSEQ multiplex PCR assay. As stored in TCRdb, this immuneACCESS dataset retains in-frame rearrangements with V and J assigned. A fraction of the clones does not appear; measured against another copy, unresolved V genes explain less than half of the discrepancy, and the remainder lacks a known reason. This sample has hundreds of thousands of clones in its table, and around 96% of those were observed once. The top ten clones comprise less than 0.12% of the sample. What was sequenced was naive CD8+ T cells sorted from blood. The cell subset or site label corresponds to: CD45RA+CCR7+. The receptors shown here come from a woman aged 25 to 39 in good health.

The chain has TRBV7-3 and TRBJ1-5; no clear D gene. V lost 3 bases to trimming and J lost 3 bases, with 6 bases between them. Per germline, CDR1 SGHTA and CDR2 FQGTGA. The CDR3 spans 13 residues. CDR3 bases: TGTGCCAGCAGCTTGGGGTACAATCAGCCCCAGCATTTT. Translation gives CASSLGYNQPQHF.

The chain links TRBV7-9 to TRBJ1-2, with D unclear. The V gene lost 5 bases and the J gene lost 4 bases, with 11 bases spanning the gap. Germline V CDR1 and CDR2: SEHNR, FQNEAQ (reference sequence). The CDR3 has 13 residues. DNA of the CDR3: TGTGCCAGCAGCCACCGGACCGGCTATGGCTACACCTTC. Amino acid sequence: CASSHRTGYGYTF. The full variable domain, completed using reference TRBV7-9 and TRBJ1-2, is DTGVSQNPRHKITKRGQNVTFRCDPISEHNRLYWYRQTLGQGPEFLTYFQNEAQLEKSRLLSDRFSAERPKGSFSTLEIQRTEQGDSAMYLCASSHRTGYGYTFGSGTRLTVV.

The rearrangement links TRBV29-1 to TRBJ2-7, with D hard to call. The V end lost 4 bases, the J end lost 3 bases, and 7 bases lay between the germline ends. Germline V lookup: CDR1 SQVTM, CDR2 ANQGSEA. The CDR3 runs 11 residues. This chain's CDR3 is CSVVLDYEQYF. DNA of the CDR3: TGCAGCGTTGTTCTAGACTACGAGCAGTACTTC.

This clone occurred once. J is TRBJ1-1 and V is TRBV9, with D unclear. Germline values: CDR1 SGDLS, CDR2 YYNGEE. CDR3 length: 14 amino acids. V lost 0 bases and J 2 bases, leaving 8 bases between the germline ends. CDR3 coding DNA: TGTGCCAGCAGCGTAGAGGGATTAAACACTGAAGCTTTCTTT. Amino acid sequence: CASSVEGLNTEAFF.

The chain is built from TRBV9 and TRBJ2-7; 12 nucleotides match TRBD2. The germline CDR1 and CDR2 sequences are SGDLS and YYNGEE. The CDR3 runs to 17 residues. Trimming removed 3 bases from V and 2 bases from J; junction bases left unmatched: 9. The CDR3 nucleotides read TGTGCCAGCAGCGCCCATAAAAGGACTAGCGGGGCCTACGAGCAGTACTTC. Amino acids: CASSAHKRTSGAYEQYF. Full variable domain (missing parts from reference TRBV9 and TRBJ2-7): DSGVTQTPKHLITATGQRVTLRCSPRSGDLSVYWYQQSLDQGLQFLIQYYNGEERAKGNILERFSAQQFPDLHSELNLSSLELGDSALYFCASSAHKRTSGAYEQYFGPGTRLTVT.

The chain employs TRBV28 and TRBJ2-5; 10 nucleotides line up with TRBD2. The CDR3 covers 13 residues. Germline assignment: CDR1 MDHEN and CDR2 SYDVKM. Trimming took 7 bases from V and 5 from J; bases not matched to a gene: 4. For the CDR3, the DNA is TGTGCCAGCACTAGCGGGAGTTGGGAGACCCAGTACTTC. It is translated as CASTSGSWETQYF.

DNA for the CDR3: TGTGCCAGCAAAGGAGGGGCCCGGACTAGCGAGACCCAGTACTTC. This translates into CASKGGARTSETQYF. This chain uses TRBV28 with TRBJ2-5, with TRBD2 identical over 8 bases. With V trimmed by 7 bases and J by 5 bases, 12 bases remained unmatched. There are 15 residues in the CDR3. Germline lookup yields CDR1 MDHEN and CDR2 SYDVKM.

The genes are TRBV28 and TRBJ1-2, with D unresolved. This CDR3 comprises 16 residues. V was cut by 5 bases and J by 6 bases, with 22 bases left in between. The germline gives CDR1 MDHEN, CDR2 SYDVKM. CDR3 region: CASSPLEDRVVNGYTF. The CDR3 region has the DNA TGTGCCAGCAGTCCCCTAGAAGATAGGGTCGTCAATGGCTACACCTTC.

The chain links TRBV19 to TRBJ2-7; TRBD1 is a possible D gene (5 bases). The V end was cut by 6 bases, the J end by 6 bases, with 18 bases between. Germline loops: CDR1 LNHDA, CDR2 SQIVND (reference sequence). The CDR3 totals 14 residues. The CDR3 spells CASSSRGGALEQYF. DNA of the CDR3: TGTGCCAGTAGCTCAAGGGGCGGAGCACTCGAGCAGTACTTC.